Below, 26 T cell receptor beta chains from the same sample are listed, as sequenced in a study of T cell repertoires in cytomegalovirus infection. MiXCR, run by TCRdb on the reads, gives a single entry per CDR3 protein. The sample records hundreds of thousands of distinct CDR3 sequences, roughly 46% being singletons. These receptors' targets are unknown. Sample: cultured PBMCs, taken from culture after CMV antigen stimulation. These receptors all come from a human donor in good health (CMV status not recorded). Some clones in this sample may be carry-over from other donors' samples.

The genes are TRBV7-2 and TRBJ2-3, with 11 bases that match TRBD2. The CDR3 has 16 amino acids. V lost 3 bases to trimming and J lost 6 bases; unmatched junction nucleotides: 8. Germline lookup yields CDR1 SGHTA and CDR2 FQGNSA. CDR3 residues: CASSLSLAGGYDTQYF. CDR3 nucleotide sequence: TGTGCCAGCAGCTTGAGCCTAGCGGGGGGCTACGATACGCAGTATTTT. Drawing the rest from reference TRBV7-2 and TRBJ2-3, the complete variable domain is GAGVSQSPSNKVTEKGKDVELRCDPISGHTALYWYRQSLGQGLEFLIYFQGNSAPDKSGLPSDRFSAERTGGSVSTLTIQRTQQEDSAVYLCASSLSLAGGYDTQYFGPGTRLTVL.

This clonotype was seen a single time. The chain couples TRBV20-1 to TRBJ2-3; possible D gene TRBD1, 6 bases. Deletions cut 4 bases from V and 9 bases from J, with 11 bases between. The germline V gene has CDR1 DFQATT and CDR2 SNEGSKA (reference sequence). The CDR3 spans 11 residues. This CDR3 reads CSATTGTTQYF. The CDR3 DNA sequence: TGCAGTGCTACCACAGGGACGACGCAGTATTTT.

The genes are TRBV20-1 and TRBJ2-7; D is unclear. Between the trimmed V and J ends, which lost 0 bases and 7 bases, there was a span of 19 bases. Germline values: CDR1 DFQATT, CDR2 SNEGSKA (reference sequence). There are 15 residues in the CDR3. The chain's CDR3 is CSARDRRNGFGEQYF. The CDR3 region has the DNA TGCAGTGCTAGAGATAGGAGAAACGGCTTCGGGGAGCAGTACTTC.

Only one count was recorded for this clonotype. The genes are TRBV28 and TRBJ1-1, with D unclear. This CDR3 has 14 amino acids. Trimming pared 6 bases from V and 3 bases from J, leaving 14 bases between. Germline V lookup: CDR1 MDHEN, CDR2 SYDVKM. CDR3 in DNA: TGTGCCAGCAGCCGTTACCCCAGCGACACTGAAGCTTTCTTT. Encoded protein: CASSRYPSDTEAFF.

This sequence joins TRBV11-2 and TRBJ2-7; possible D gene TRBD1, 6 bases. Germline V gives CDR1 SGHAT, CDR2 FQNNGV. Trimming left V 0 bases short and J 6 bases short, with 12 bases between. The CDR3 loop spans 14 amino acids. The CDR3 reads CASSLDQGSVEQYF. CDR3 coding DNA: TGTGCCAGCAGCTTAGACCAGGGGTCTGTCGAGCAGTACTTC.

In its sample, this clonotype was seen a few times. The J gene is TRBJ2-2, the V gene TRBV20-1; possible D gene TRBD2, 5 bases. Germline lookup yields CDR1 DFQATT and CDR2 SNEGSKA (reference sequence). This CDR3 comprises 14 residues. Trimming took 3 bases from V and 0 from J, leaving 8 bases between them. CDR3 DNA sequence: TGCAGTGCTAGTGATAGCGCGAACACCGGGGAGCTGTTTTTT. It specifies CSASDSANTGELFF.

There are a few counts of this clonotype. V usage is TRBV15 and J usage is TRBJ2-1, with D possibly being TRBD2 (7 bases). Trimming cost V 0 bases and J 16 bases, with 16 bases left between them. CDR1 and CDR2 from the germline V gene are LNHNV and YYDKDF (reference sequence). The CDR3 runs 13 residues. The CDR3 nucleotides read TGTGCCACCAGCAGAGATGTGGGGGGGCGGGGCTTCTTC. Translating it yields CATSRDVGGRGFF.

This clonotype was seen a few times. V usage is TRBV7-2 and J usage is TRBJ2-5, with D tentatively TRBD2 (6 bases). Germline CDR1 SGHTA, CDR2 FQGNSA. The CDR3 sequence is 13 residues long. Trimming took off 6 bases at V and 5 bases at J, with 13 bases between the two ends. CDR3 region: CASSISGGETQYF. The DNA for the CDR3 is TGTGCCAGCAGTATTAGCGGAGGGGAGACCCAGTACTTC.

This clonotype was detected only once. As DNA, the CDR3 is TGCGCCAGCAGCCAAGGGTCCGCTCAGACGGGGGAAAAACTGTTTTTT. Amino acid sequence: CASSQGSAQTGEKLFF. The genes are TRBV4-1 and TRBJ1-4, with D unresolved. V gave up 1 base and J gave up 8 bases, with 17 bases separating them. The length of the CDR3 is 16 residues. Germline-derived CDR1 and CDR2 are MGHRA and YSYEKL.

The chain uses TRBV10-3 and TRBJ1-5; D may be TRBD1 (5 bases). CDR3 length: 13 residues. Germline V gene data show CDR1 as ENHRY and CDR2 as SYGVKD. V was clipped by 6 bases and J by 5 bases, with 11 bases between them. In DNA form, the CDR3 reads TGTGCCATCAGGGGGACGGAGGATCAGCCCCAGCATTTT. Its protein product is CAIRGTEDQPQHF.

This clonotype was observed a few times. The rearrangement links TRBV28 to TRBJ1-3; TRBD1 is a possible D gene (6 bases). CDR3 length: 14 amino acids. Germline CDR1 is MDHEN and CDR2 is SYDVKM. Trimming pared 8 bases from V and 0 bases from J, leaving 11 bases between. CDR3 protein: CASRQAPSGNTIYF. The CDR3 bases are TGTGCCAGCCGACAGGCTCCCTCTGGAAACACCATATATTTT.

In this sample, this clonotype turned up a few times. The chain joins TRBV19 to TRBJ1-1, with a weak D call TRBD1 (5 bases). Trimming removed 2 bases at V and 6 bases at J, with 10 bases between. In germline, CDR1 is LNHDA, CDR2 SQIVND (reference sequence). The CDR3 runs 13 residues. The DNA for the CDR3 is TGTGCCAGTAGTATAAGGGGAGGGGCTGAAGCTTTCTTT. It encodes CASSIRGGAEAFF.

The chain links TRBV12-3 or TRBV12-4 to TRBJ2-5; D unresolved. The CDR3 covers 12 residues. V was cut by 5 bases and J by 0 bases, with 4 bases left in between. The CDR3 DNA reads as TGTGCCAGCAGTATGTACCAAGAGACCCAGTACTTC. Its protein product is CASSMYQETQYF.

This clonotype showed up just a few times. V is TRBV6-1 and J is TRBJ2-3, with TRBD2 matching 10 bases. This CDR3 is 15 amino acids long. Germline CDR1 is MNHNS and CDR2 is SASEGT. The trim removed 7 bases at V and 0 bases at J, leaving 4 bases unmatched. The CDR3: CASTSGGASTDTQYF. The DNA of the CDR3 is TGTGCCAGCACCAGCGGGGGGGCAAGCACAGATACGCAGTATTTT.

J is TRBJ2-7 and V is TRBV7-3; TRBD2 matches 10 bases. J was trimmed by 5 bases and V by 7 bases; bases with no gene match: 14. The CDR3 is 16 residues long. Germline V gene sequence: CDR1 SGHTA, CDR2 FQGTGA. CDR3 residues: CASTATKREGLHEQYF. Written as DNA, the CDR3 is TGTGCCAGCACCGCTACGAAGCGGGAGGGCCTCCACGAGCAGTACTTC.

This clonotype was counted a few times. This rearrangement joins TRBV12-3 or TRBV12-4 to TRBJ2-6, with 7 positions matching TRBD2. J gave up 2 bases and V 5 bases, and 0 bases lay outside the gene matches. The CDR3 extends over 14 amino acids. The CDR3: CASSGGAGANVLTF. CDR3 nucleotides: TGTGCCAGCAGTGGGGGGGCTGGGGCCAACGTCCTGACTTTC.

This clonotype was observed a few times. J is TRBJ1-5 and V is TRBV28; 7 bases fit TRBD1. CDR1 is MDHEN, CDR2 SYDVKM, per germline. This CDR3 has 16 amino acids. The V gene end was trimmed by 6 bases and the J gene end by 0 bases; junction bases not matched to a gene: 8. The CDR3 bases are TGTGCCAGCAGCGTACCCGCAGGGGGTAGCAATCAGCCCCAGCATTTT. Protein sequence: CASSVPAGGSNQPQHF.

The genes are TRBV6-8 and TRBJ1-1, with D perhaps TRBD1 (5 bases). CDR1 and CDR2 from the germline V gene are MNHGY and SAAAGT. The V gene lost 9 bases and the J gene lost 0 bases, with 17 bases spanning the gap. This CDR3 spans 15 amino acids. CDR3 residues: CASERGTGMNTEAFF. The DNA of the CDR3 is TGTGCCAGTGAACGGGGGACGGGGATGAACACTGAAGCTTTCTTT.

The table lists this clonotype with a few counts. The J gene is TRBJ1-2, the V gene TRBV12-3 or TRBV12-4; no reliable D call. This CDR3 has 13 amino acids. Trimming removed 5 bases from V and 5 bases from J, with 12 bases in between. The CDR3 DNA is TGTGCCAGCAGTCGCCGACCGCAGTATGGCTACACCTTC. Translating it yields CASSRRPQYGYTF.

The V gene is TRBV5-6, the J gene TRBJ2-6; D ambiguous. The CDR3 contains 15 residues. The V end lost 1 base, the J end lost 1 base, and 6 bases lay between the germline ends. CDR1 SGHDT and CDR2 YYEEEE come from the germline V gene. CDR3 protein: CASSLFQSGANVLTF. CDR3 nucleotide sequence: TGTGCCAGCAGCTTGTTCCAATCTGGGGCCAACGTCCTGACTTTC.

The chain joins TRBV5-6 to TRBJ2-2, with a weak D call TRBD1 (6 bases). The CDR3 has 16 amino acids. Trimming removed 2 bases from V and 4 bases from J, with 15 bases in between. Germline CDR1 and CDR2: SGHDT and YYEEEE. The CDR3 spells CASSLIQGYGTGELFF. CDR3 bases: TGTGCCAGCAGCTTAATCCAGGGGTACGGCACCGGGGAGCTGTTTTTT.

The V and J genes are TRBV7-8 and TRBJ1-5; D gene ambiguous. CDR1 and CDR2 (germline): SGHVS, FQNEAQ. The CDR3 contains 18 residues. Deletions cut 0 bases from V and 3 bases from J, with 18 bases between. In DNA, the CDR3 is TGTGCCAGCAGCTTAGCGCAGACGAGACAAGAAATCAATCAGCCCCAGCATTTT. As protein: CASSLAQTRQEINQPQHF.

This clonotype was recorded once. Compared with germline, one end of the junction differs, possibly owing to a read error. The CDR3 DNA follows: TGTGCCAGCACCCTAGGGGCGATCTCCTACAATGAGCGGTTCTTC. Protein sequence: CASTLGAISYNERFF. This chain links TRBV7-2 with TRBJ2-1, with D possibly being TRBD1 (5 bases). In germline, CDR1 is SGHTA, CDR2 FQGNSA. CDR3 size: 15 residues.

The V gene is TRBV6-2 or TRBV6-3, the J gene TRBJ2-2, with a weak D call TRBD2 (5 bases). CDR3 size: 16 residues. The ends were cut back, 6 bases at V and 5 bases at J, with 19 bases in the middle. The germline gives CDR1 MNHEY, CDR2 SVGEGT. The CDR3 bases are TGTGCCAGCAGGCGACGCGGGTCACACGGGACCGGGGAGCTGTTTTTT. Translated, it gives CASRRRGSHGTGELFF.

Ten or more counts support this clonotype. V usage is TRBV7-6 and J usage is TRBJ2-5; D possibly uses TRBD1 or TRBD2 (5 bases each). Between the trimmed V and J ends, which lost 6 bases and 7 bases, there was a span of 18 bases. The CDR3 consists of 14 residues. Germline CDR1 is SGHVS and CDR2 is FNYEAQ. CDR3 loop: CASSPGTAAGTQYF. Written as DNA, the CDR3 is TGTGCCAGCAGTCCCGGGACGGCGGCCGGGACCCAGTACTTC.

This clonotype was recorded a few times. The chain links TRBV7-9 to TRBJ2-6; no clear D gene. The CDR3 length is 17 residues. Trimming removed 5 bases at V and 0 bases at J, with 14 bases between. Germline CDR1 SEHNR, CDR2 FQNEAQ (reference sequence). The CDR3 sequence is CASSPPGSSSGANVLTF. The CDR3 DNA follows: TGTGCCAGCAGCCCCCCGGGCAGCAGCTCTGGGGCCAACGTCCTGACTTTC.